The rows below give T cell receptor beta chains drawn from one sample of a study of shared clonotypes between healthy human individuals. Here immunoSEQ multiplex PCR was the method, and the copy in TCRdb shows in-frame clones only, minus some. Of around 300,000 clones in the sample, roughly 87% were seen once. The material sequenced was memory CD8+ T cells sorted from blood. Every receptor here comes from a man between 18 and 29 years old in good health. Each CDR3 is given with its conserved first and last residue. The D gene is left open where the match is weak. Size is omitted from some rows. Given values are once, few, many or a class for expanded clones.

DNA: TGCACCAGCAGCCAAGTGACTAGCGGGGGGTCAATTCTCCAAGAGACCCAGTACTTC
CDR3: CTSSQVTSGGSILQETQYF
V: TRBV1
J: TRBJ2-5
size: .
D: .

DNA: TGCGCCAGCAGCTCACCGGACAGGGAATTACAAGAGACCCAGTACTTC
CDR3: CASSSPDRELQETQYF
V: TRBV5-1
J: TRBJ2-5
size: .
D: TRBD1

DNA: TGTGCCAGCCTCTTTACAAGCGGGGGGGCTAGCTCCTACAATGAGCAGTTCTTC
CDR3: CASLFTSGGASSYNEQFF
V: TRBV28
J: TRBJ2-1
size: .
D: TRBD2

DNA: TGTGCCTCTGGGGACAGGGGCTACAATGAGCAGTTCTTC
CDR3: CASGDRGYNEQFF
V: TRBV7-6
J: TRBJ2-1
size: few
D: TRBD1

DNA: TGTGCCAGCAGCTTAGATGGACTGACGAACACCGGGGAGCTGTTTTTT
CDR3: CASSLDGLTNTGELFF
V: TRBV7-6
J: TRBJ2-2
size: .
D: .

DNA: TGTGCCAGCAGCTCCCGGGACTACTCCTACGAGCAGTACTTC
CDR3: CASSSRDYSYEQYF
V: TRBV7-2
J: TRBJ2-7
size: once
D: TRBD2

DNA: TGTGCCAGCAGTTTATACGGACAGGTCCTCGAGCAGTACTTC
CDR3: CASSLYGQVLEQYF
V: TRBV28
J: TRBJ2-7
size: .
D: TRBD1

DNA: TGTGCCAGTACCAGGACTAGCGGGGGAGGGACCCCCTACGAGCAGTACTTC
CDR3: CASTRTSGGGTPYEQYF
V: TRBV7-9
J: TRBJ2-7
size: .
D: TRBD2

DNA: TGTGCCAGCAGTTACGAAGGATTGAGCCACTTTGGGGAGCTGTTTTTT
CDR3: CASSYEGLSHFGELFF
V: TRBV6-6
J: TRBJ2-2
size: .
D: .

DNA: TGTGCCAGCAGGCGGACGGGAGTCCGCGGTAGTTACACCTTC
CDR3: CASRRTGVRGSYTF
V: TRBV11-2
J: TRBJ1-2
size: .
D: .

DNA: TGTGCCAGCAGTCCGCCAGGGGACAAGAACACTGAAGCTTTCTTT
CDR3: CASSPPGDKNTEAFF
V: TRBV28
J: TRBJ1-1
size: once
D: .

DNA: TGTGCCAGCAGCTTAGACGCTCCCCATCAGCCCCAGCATTTT
CDR3: CASSLDAPHQPQHF
V: TRBV7-2
J: TRBJ1-5
size: .
D: .

DNA: TGTGCCAGCAGCTTCCCCAGGGAAGATACGCAGTATTTT
CDR3: CASSFPREDTQYF
V: TRBV13
J: TRBJ2-3
size: .
D: .

DNA: TGTGCCATCAGTGACTGGGCTCCCTGGGGCTACACCTTC
CDR3: CAISDWAPWGYTF
V: TRBV10-3
J: TRBJ1-2
size: .
D: .

DNA: TGCGCCAGCAGCAGGAGGTTCTCGCAGTTGTACCAAGAGACCCAGTACTTC
CDR3: CASSRRFSQLYQETQYF
V: TRBV4-1
J: TRBJ2-5
size: .
D: .

DNA: TGTGCCAGCAGCTTAGTTATCCCCTACGAGCAGTACTTC
CDR3: CASSLVIPYEQYF
V: TRBV7-2
J: TRBJ2-7
size: .
D: .

DNA: TGTGCCAGCAGCCAGGGGGAGGACCGACCTGCCTACGAGCAGTACTTC
CDR3: CASSQGEDRPAYEQYF
V: TRBV13
J: TRBJ2-7
size: .
D: .

DNA: TGTGCCAGCAGCCGTAGACTAGCGGGAGTGGGGAATGAGCAGTTCTTC
CDR3: CASSRRLAGVGNEQFF
V: TRBV5-8
J: TRBJ2-1
size: .
D: TRBD2

DNA: TGTGCCTGGAGTTCGCCAGGGGCTCTCTACGAGCAGTACTTC
CDR3: CAWSSPGALYEQYF
V: TRBV30
J: TRBJ2-7
size: .
D: .

DNA: TGTGCCAGCAGTCCCGAGGACAGGAGCACAGATACGCAGTATTTT
CDR3: CASSPEDRSTDTQYF
V: TRBV28
J: TRBJ2-3
size: .
D: TRBD1

DNA: TGTGCCAGCAGCCTAGGGTCAGAACTACCCCTCCACTTT
CDR3: CASSLGSELPLHF
V: TRBV2
J: TRBJ1-6
size: .
D: .

DNA: TGTGCCAGCAGCTCCTCCCGAGACAGGGTTTGGAACGAGCAGTACTTC
CDR3: CASSSSRDRVWNEQYF
V: TRBV7-9
J: TRBJ2-7
size: once
D: TRBD1

DNA: TGTGCCAGCAGCTTCCAGGGGATGGGCTACGAGCAGTACTTC
CDR3: CASSFQGMGYEQYF
V: TRBV5-6
J: TRBJ2-7
size: .
D: .

DNA: TGTGCCAGCAGCTTAATTGTGACAGAGAACCACGAGCAGTACTTC
CDR3: CASSLIVTENHEQYF
V: TRBV7-9
J: TRBJ2-7
size: .
D: .